The 15 T cell receptor beta chains given below trace back to one sample, sequenced in a study of blood T cell repertoires in COVID-19. Assay used: immunoSEQ multiplex PCR; TCRdb lists only in-frame clones, some missing. The top ten hold 15% to 20% of the sample, which has some 190,000 clones, 85% seen once. The sample was peripheral blood. Receptors were obtained from a person aged 70 to 85 with COVID-19, enrolled during active disease.

The V gene is TRBV7-6, the J gene TRBJ2-2; TRBD2 matches 8 bases. This CDR3 region has 17 residues. Per germline, CDR1 SGHVS and CDR2 FNYEAQ. The J segment lost 4 bases and the V segment lost 3 bases, leaving 10 bases of the junction unmatched. Here the CDR3 reads CASSLEFLAGSTGELFF. Written as DNA, the CDR3 is TGTGCCAGCAGCTTGGAGTTTCTAGCGGGTTCCACCGGGGAGCTGTTTTTT.

The genes are TRBV10-3 and TRBJ2-5, with no clear D. Germline V CDR1 and CDR2: ENHRY, SYGVKD. V dropped 2 bases and J dropped 5 bases, with 12 bases sitting between them. The CDR3 totals 14 residues. As DNA, the CDR3 is TGTGCCATCAGTGAGGGCCTTCTCCCCGAGACCCAGTACTTC. Translated, it gives CAISEGLLPETQYF.

This clone was detected once. The genes are TRBV19 and TRBJ1-6; 7 nucleotides match TRBD1. The V segment lost 10 bases and the J segment 9 bases; nucleotides outside the gene matches: 15. Looked up from germline, CDR1 is LNHDA and CDR2 is SQIVND (reference sequence). The CDR3 runs to 15 residues. The CDR3 bases are TGTGCCACTCAGGAAAGGGGGACAGCCTCTTCACCCCTCCACTTT. It codes for CATQERGTASSPLHF.

The J gene is TRBJ2-5, the V gene TRBV7-9, with D maybe TRBD2 (7 bases). Germline CDR1 and CDR2: SEHNR and FQNEAQ (reference sequence). This CDR3 is 16 amino acids long. With 5 bases removed from V and 4 bases from J, the gap between germline ends came to 20 bases. The CDR3 nucleotides read TGTGCCAGCAGCCCAATGGGGGGGGGCTATGGAGAGACCCAGTACTTC. It translates to CASSPMGGGYGETQYF.

The gene calls are TRBV5-4 and TRBJ2-3, with D maybe TRBD2 (6 bases). This CDR3 contains 16 residues. The germline gives CDR1 SGHNT, CDR2 YYREEE (reference sequence). V was shortened by 2 bases and J by 6 bases, with 19 bases between the two germline ends. CDR3 region: CASSLGWGDGTDTQYF. CDR3 sequence (DNA): TGTGCCAGCAGCTTAGGGTGGGGGGACGGTACGGATACGCAGTATTTT.

In the case of this clone: The sample carries other DNA sequences with the same CDR3. This chain links TRBV2 with TRBJ1-5, with 8 positions matching TRBD1. This CDR3 has 14 residues. Germline trimming cut 9 bases from V and 4 bases from J; bases unmatched to any gene: 8. The V gene's germline CDR1 is SNHLY and CDR2 FYNNEI. The CDR3: CASSGTGGNQPQHF. CDR3 DNA: TGTGCCAGTTCGGGAACAGGGGGGAATCAGCCCCAGCATTTT.

This chain joins TRBV14 and TRBJ1-2, with D tentatively TRBD1 (6 bases). Trimming took off 4 bases at V and 3 bases at J, with 15 bases between the two ends. CDR3 length equals 15 residues. Germline assignment: CDR1 SGHDN and CDR2 FVKESK. CDR3 DNA: TGTGCCAGCAGCCTTACCGGGGGGGGCGACTATGGCTACACCTTC. Translation gives CASSLTGGGDYGYTF.

The V call is TRBV5-1, the J call TRBJ1-2; D is ambiguous. The germline V and J ends were trimmed by 4 bases and 8 bases, with 9 bases remaining between them. The germline gives CDR1 SGHRS, CDR2 YFSETQ. The CDR3 covers 11 residues. The CDR3 nucleotides read TGCGCCAGCAGCCTCGCCGGGGGCTACACCTTC. As protein: CASSLAGGYTF. The variable domain in full, with the rest retrieved from reference TRBV5-1 and TRBJ1-2, is KAGVTQTPRYLIKTRGQQVTLSCSPISGHRSVSWYQQTPGQGLQFLFEYFSETQRNKGNFPGRFSGRQFSNSRSEMNVSTLELGDSALYLCASSLAGGYTFGSGTRLTVV.

The rearrangement links TRBV6-5 to TRBJ1-6; 11 bases align to TRBD1. The germline CDR1 and CDR2 sequences are MNHEY and SVGAGI. This CDR3 is built from 15 residues. The V segment lost 6 bases and the J segment 6 bases; nucleotides outside the gene matches: 4. DNA of the CDR3: TGTGCCAGCAGCTGGACAGGGGGCCGTAATTCACCCCTCCACTTT. This encodes CASSWTGGRNSPLHF.

The chain uses TRBV20-1 and TRBJ1-5; TRBD1 matches 8 bases. The CDR3 length is 11 residues. CDR1 and CDR2 (germline): DFQATT, SNEGSKA (reference sequence). V lost 6 bases to trimming and J lost 15 bases; unmatched junction nucleotides: 10. The CDR3 DNA is TGCAGTGCCAGGACAGGGCACAACCTGCATTTT. It translates to CSARTGHNLHF.

The rearrangement joins TRBV6-5 to TRBJ2-7; TRBD2 matches at 7 bases. The CDR3 covers 15 residues. CDR1 MNHEY and CDR2 SVGAGI come from the germline V gene. The V and J ends lost 2 bases and 6 bases, in that order; junction bases with no gene match: 10. CDR3 in DNA: TGTGCCAGCAGTTACGGGTGGGAGGGGCCTTCCGAGCAGTACTTC. This codes for CASSYGWEGPSEQYF.

The chain is built from TRBV5-1 and TRBJ2-3; 8 nucleotides line up with TRBD2. The CDR3 extends over 15 amino acids. V shed 2 bases and J 4 bases; nucleotides not matched to a gene: 6. Germline lookup yields CDR1 SGHRS and CDR2 YFSETQ. The CDR3 DNA reads TGCGCCAGCAGCTTAGAAGCGGGGGTTGCAGATACGCAGTATTTT. Amino acid sequence: CASSLEAGVADTQYF.

This sequence joins TRBV6-5 and TRBJ1-1, with no clear D. The germline V and J ends were trimmed by 2 bases and 1 base, with 11 bases remaining between them. Germline V CDR1 and CDR2: MNHEY, SVGAGI. CDR3 length equals 15 residues. In DNA, the CDR3 is TGTGCCAGCAGTTACGCACCAACCGGGAACACTGAAGCTTTCTTT. Translation: CASSYAPTGNTEAFF.

V usage is TRBV5-5 and J usage is TRBJ1-4; tentatively, D is TRBD1 (6 bases). Germline lookup yields CDR1 SGHKS and CDR2 YYEKEE (reference sequence). The CDR3 runs to 16 residues. Trimming removed 2 bases at V and 8 bases at J, with 19 bases between. CDR3: CASSLQTGRVDEKLFF. CDR3 in DNA: TGTGCCAGCAGCTTACAGACAGGTCGTGTTGACGAAAAACTGTTTTTT.

The gene calls are TRBV5-8 and TRBJ1-1, with 7 bases aligning to TRBD1. The ends lost 3 bases at V and 2 bases at J; junction bases unmatched: 7. The length of the CDR3 is 15 residues. Germline CDR1 is SGHTS and CDR2 is YDEGEE. The CDR3 is CASSSPGTVNTEAFF. The DNA for the CDR3 is TGTGCCAGCAGCTCTCCAGGGACAGTAAACACTGAAGCTTTCTTT.